The source of this T cell receptor (beta chain) is a study of blood T cell repertoires in COVID-19. Overall study context: Acute-phase and convalescent COVID-19 samples originated in the United States, Italy and Spain.

Patients of the Seattle cohort, enrolled during active infection, were followed longitudinally. The CDR3 runs to 14 residues. CDR1 and CDR2 from the germline V gene are LNHDA and SQIVND (reference sequence). With 3 bases removed from V and 7 bases from J, the gap between germline ends came to 13 bases. The assay was immunoSEQ multiplex PCR, and TCRdb's table has in-frame clones only and misses some. The table includes hundreds of thousands of clones, roughly 90% detected once. The sequence was collected from an older woman with COVID-19, enrolled during active disease. The chain carries TRBV19 and TRBJ1-5; D remains unclear. Input material: peripheral blood. Written as DNA, the CDR3 is TGTGCCAGTAGTATTGGAGGGCGCGGGCAGCCCCAGCATTTT. Translated, it gives CASSIGGRGQPQHF.